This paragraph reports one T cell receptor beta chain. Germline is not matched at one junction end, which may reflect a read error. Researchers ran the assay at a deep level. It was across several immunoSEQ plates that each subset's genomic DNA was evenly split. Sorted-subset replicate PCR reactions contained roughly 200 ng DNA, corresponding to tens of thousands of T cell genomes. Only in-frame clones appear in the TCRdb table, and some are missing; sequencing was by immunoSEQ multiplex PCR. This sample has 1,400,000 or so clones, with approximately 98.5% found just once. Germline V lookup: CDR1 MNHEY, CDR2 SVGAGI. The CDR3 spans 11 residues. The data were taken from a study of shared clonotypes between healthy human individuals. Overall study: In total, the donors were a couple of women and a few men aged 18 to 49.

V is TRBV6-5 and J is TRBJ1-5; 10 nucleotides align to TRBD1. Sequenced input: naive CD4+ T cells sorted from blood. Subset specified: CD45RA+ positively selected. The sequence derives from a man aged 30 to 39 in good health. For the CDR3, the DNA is TGTGCCAGCGGACCGACAGGGGGCGAATATTTT. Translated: CASGPTGGEYF.